Listed below are T cell receptor beta chains from one sample, sequenced in a study of blood T cell repertoires in COVID-19. Sequenced by immunoSEQ multiplex PCR; TCRdb stores in-frame clones only, minus some. The sample consists of about 200,000 clones, under 80% of them appearing once. Specimen: PBMCs or T cells enriched from blood (not recorded which). All receptors derive from a woman aged 45-65 years with acute COVID-19. Each CDR3 is given with its conserved first and last residue. The order of the fields is clone size, J gene, V gene, CDR3 protein. Only some rows state a clone size, as once, few, many or a class for expanded clones.

-,TRBJ2-3,TRBV6-4,CASSEQGLGTDTQYF
-,TRBJ1-2,TRBV30,CAWSSSGWLGGYTF
few,TRBJ2-3,TRBV7-9,CASSPTGRGDTQYF
once,TRBJ1-2,TRBV11-2,CASSPVVRGRSYGYTF
-,TRBJ1-2,TRBV2,CASSEYTGRSNYGYTF
-,TRBJ1-1,TRBV29-1,CSGRPGQGNTEAFF
-,TRBJ1-1,TRBV2,CASTNRGPLNTEAFF
few,TRBJ1-4,TRBV30,CAWSVPGGNEKLFF
-,TRBJ2-1,TRBV5-1,CASSPAGVGSYNEQFF
-,TRBJ2-5,TRBV7-2,CASSLVGGGAIVETQYF
-,TRBJ2-2,TRBV6-6,CASRSRGNTGELFF
-,TRBJ1-1,TRBV4-1,CASSQDLTGNTEAFF
-,TRBJ1-6,TRBV7-2,CASSLGTLNSPLHF
once,TRBJ2-5,TRBV19,CASSMKPGGQTQYF
-,TRBJ1-5,TRBV30,CAWSGGANQPQHF
few,TRBJ1-2,TRBV5-1,CASIDRAGGHGYTF